A selection of T cell receptor beta chains follows, all from one sample in a study of T cell repertoires in cytomegalovirus infection. TCRdb analysed the reads with MiXCR anew, one entry per CDR3 protein. The sample yields about 310,000 distinct CDR3 sequences, approximately 25% seen once. The antigens of these receptors remain unknown. The sample was cultured PBMCs, taken from culture after CMV antigen stimulation. These receptors came from a human donor in good health (CMV status not recorded). Some clones in this sample may be carry-over from other donors' samples. Both conserved end residues are trimmed from each CDR3.

j_call | v_call | cdr3_aa
TRBJ2-7 | TRBV5-6 | ASSLNYEQY
TRBJ2-3 | TRBV29-1 | SVEEITSEAIRAQY
TRBJ2-1 | TRBV6-5 | ASSPTRRGGEQF
TRBJ2-2 | TRBV6-1 | ASSVVLANTGELF
TRBJ2-1 | TRBV4-1 | ASSHTRDGSSYNEQF
TRBJ2-1 | TRBV2 | AILAGVSYNEQF
TRBJ2-6 | TRBV6-4 | ASSNLAGGGSGANVLT
TRBJ2-5 | TRBV28 | ASTSRGPETQY
TRBJ2-1 | TRBV7-2 | ASSWTSGSKDNEQF
TRBJ1-3 | TRBV20-1 | SARDQPSSGNTIY
TRBJ2-1 | TRBV25-1 | ASSKPGGYNEQF
TRBJ1-2 | TRBV14 | ASSQVPGGGYGYT
TRBJ2-1 | TRBV25-1 | ASGRGLSSYNEQF
TRBJ2-1 | TRBV15 | ATSPGTSGSNEQF
TRBJ2-1 | TRBV24-1 | ATKPSGSGDEQF
TRBJ2-3 | TRBV7-2 | ASSLRLAGGPTDTQY
TRBJ1-2 | TRBV6-2/TRBV6-3 | ASSSRGGQNGYT
TRBJ2-1 | TRBV7-6 | ASSSQTGLAGVSEQF
TRBJ1-1 | TRBV14 | ASGAHLNTEAF
TRBJ2-7 | TRBV19 | ASSGLTESWYEQY
TRBJ1-4 | TRBV30 | AWADGPRNEKLF
TRBJ2-7 | TRBV6-5 | ASSYSSDRGEQY
TRBJ2-5 | TRBV30 | AWSPRPETQY
TRBJ1-4 | TRBV7-2 | ASSRQGGRDEKLF